The 8 T cell receptor beta chains below all came from one sample that was sequenced in a study of blood T cell repertoires in COVID-19. Some clones are missing from TCRdb's copy, which holds only in-frame ones; the method was immunoSEQ multiplex PCR. This table has about 320,000 clones, 89% appearing once. Material for sequencing was PBMCs or T cells enriched from blood (not recorded which). These receptors came from a man in his fifties or sixties who had recovered from COVID-19.

This chain uses TRBV18 with TRBJ2-5; D might be TRBD1 (6 bases). CDR1 KGHSH and CDR2 LQKENI come from the germline V gene. The CDR3 loop spans 15 amino acids. The V end was cut by 2 bases, the J end by 3 bases, with 13 bases between. CDR3: CASSPLPRTEETQYF. In DNA, the CDR3 is TGTGCCAGCTCACCATTACCACGGACAGAAGAGACCCAGTACTTC.

The V and J genes are TRBV6-5 and TRBJ2-7; weak D call: TRBD1 (5 bases). This CDR3 region has 15 residues. V was clipped by 8 bases and J by 6 bases, with 23 bases between them. CDR1 and CDR2 from the germline V gene are MNHEY and SVGAGI. This chain's CDR3 is CASVKIGQGGSEQYF. The CDR3 DNA sequence: TGTGCCAGCGTAAAAATAGGGCAGGGCGGTTCCGAGCAGTACTTC.

On this clone itself: The sample has other DNA sequences that encode this CDR3 too. The CDR3 sequence is CSASLAGGPFQETQYF. In nucleotides, the CDR3 is TGCAGTGCTAGTCTAGCGGGAGGCCCTTTCCAAGAGACCCAGTACTTC. This chain links TRBV20-1 with TRBJ2-5, with 11 bases lining up with TRBD2. The CDR3 sequence is 16 residues long. The V and J ends lost 3 bases and 1 base, in that order; junction bases with no gene match: 7. The germline gives CDR1 DFQATT, CDR2 SNEGSKA (reference sequence).

This sequence joins TRBV19 and TRBJ2-1; 8 bases match TRBD2. The CDR3 extends over 14 amino acids. In germline, CDR1 is LNHDA, CDR2 SQIVND (reference sequence). V shed 5 bases and J 6 bases; nucleotides not matched to a gene: 6. The CDR3 DNA follows: TGTGCCAGTAGTCCAGCGGGAGCTTTCAATGAGCAGTTCTTC. This codes for CASSPAGAFNEQFF.

This chain joins TRBV3-1 (or the pseudogene TRBV3-2) and TRBJ1-5; D is perhaps TRBD1 (6 bases). CDR1 is LGHDT and CDR2 is YNNKEL in the germline V gene (reference sequence). This CDR3 has 14 amino acids. The ends were cut back, 2 bases at V and 10 bases at J, with 15 bases in the middle. The CDR3 DNA sequence: TGTGCCAGCAGCCAAACCGACAGGAGCGAACCCCAGCATTTT. Amino acids: CASSQTDRSEPQHF.

The chain combines TRBV28 with TRBJ2-7, with 13 bases lining up with TRBD2. The CDR3 is made up of 19 amino acids. Germline trimming cut 6 bases from V and 3 bases from J; bases unmatched to any gene: 17. CDR1 and CDR2 (germline): MDHEN, SYDVKM. CDR3 residues: CASSPLVSGTSGTHYEQYF. The CDR3 DNA is TGTGCCAGCAGCCCGCTTGTCTCCGGGACTAGCGGGACTCACTACGAGCAGTACTTC.

This chain connects TRBV14 to TRBJ2-1; D is uncertain. V lost 0 bases and J lost 4, with 7 bases in between. The CDR3 loop spans 14 amino acids. Germline V gene lookup returns CDR1 SGHDN and CDR2 FVKESK. The CDR3 region is CASSQDAGYNEQFF. CDR3 nucleotides: TGTGCCAGCAGCCAAGATGCAGGTTACAATGAGCAGTTCTTC.

The chain recombines TRBV20-1 with TRBJ2-5, with no clear D. Germline V gene lookup returns CDR1 DFQATT and CDR2 SNEGSKA (reference sequence). The V gene lost 3 bases and the J gene lost 5 bases, with 10 bases spanning the gap. The CDR3 is made up of 12 amino acids. CDR3 sequence: CSASRWRETQYF. CDR3 DNA: TGCAGTGCTAGTCGTTGGCGGGAGACCCAGTACTTC.